These T cell receptor beta chains were read from a single sample in a study of blood T cell repertoires in COVID-19. Libraries were prepared by immunoSEQ multiplex PCR; TCRdb keeps only in-frame clonotypes and omits some of them. In the table there are about 60,000 clones, under 90% of which are singletons. Sequencing was done on a sample of peripheral blood. These receptors all stem from a human donor in a cohort sampled during active COVID-19. CDR3s include the opening cysteine and the closing phenylalanine or tryptophan.

v_gene	j_gene	CDR3aa
TRBV27	TRBJ2-7	CASSLFGNAYEQYF
TRBV6-2/TRBV6-3	TRBJ1-1	CASSYTGQGAEAFF
TRBV18	TRBJ2-5	CASSLRDRGGRTAGTQYF
TRBV10-3	TRBJ2-5	CAISREETQYF
TRBV2	TRBJ2-7	CASSEQGSSYEQYF
TRBV20-1	TRBJ2-1	CSASTGNEQFF
TRBV12-3/TRBV12-4	TRBJ2-7	CASTTSEFYEQYF
TRBV6-2/TRBV6-3	TRBJ2-2	CASSPGLAGGPRELFF
TRBV4-1	TRBJ1-1	CASSLKGVGGTEAFF
TRBV9	TRBJ2-2	CASSVLQNTGELFF
TRBV3-1/TRBV3-2	TRBJ1-1	CASSSRREWGGTEAFF
TRBV5-1	TRBJ1-1	CASSSQGANTEAFF
TRBV27	TRBJ2-3	CASSLYQADTQYF
TRBV11-3	TRBJ2-1	CASSADTGNEQFF
TRBV11-1	TRBJ2-2	CASSFLAGNTGELFF
TRBV5-4	TRBJ1-2	CASSLGQSYGYTF
TRBV7-6	TRBJ2-2	CASSLGSGSTGELFF
TRBV5-1	TRBJ2-3	CASSLGGGADTQYF
TRBV3-1/TRBV3-2	TRBJ2-7	CASCYRGQGEQYF
TRBV4-3	TRBJ2-3	CASSQDLTGTDTQYF
TRBV7-3	TRBJ2-2	CASSPDLGPNTGELFF
TRBV27	TRBJ2-7	CASSASSGLAGEQYF
TRBV11-2	TRBJ1-2	CATQQGVLYGYTF
TRBV27	TRBJ1-2	CASSFGQNYGYTF
TRBV6-6	TRBJ1-3	CASREKYTIYF
TRBV5-5	TRBJ2-1	CASSFAGGPSNEQFF
TRBV7-9	TRBJ2-2	CASSDSRNTGELFF